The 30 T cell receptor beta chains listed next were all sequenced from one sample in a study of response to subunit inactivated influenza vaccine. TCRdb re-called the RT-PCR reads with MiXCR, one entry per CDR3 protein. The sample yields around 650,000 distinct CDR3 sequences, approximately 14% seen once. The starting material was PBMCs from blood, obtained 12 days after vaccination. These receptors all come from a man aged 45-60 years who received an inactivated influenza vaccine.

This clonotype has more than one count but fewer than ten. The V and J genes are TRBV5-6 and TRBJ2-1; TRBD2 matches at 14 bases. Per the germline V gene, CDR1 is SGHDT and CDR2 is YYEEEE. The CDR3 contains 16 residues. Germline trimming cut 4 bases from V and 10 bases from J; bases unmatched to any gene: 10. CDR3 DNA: TGTGCCAGCAGCCGGATGACTAGCGGGGGGGAACAGGAGCAGTTCTTC. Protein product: CASSRMTSGGEQEQFF. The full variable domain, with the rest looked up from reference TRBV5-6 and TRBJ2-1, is DAGVTQSPTHLIKTRGQQVTLRCSPKSGHDTVSWYQQALGQGPQFIFQYYEEEERQRGNFPDRFSGHQFPNYSSELNVNALLLGDSALYLCASSRMTSGGEQEQFFGPGTRLTVL.

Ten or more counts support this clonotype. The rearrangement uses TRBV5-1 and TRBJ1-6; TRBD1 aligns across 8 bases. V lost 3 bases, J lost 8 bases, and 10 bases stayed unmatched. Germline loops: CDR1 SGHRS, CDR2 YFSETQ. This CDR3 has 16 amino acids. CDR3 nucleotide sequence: TGCGCCAGCAGCTCGAACGACAGGGGCAGGGATTCACCCCTCCACTTT. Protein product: CASSSNDRGRDSPLHF.

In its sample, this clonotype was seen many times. CDR3 coding DNA: TGCAGTGCTGGGAGTGCTCTATCGGACACTGAAGCTTTCTTT. Its protein is CSAGSALSDTEAFF. The V gene is TRBV20-1, the J gene TRBJ1-1; D not resolved. The V gene lost 5 bases and the J gene lost 3 bases, with 16 bases spanning the gap. Germline V CDR1 and CDR2: DFQATT, SNEGSKA (reference sequence). The CDR3 extends over 14 amino acids.

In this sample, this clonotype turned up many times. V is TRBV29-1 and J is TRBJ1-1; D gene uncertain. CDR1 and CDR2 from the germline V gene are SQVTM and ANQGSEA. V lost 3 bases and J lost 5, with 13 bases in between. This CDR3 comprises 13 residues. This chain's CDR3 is CSVDLGEVTEAFF. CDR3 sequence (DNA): TGCAGCGTTGACTTGGGCGAAGTTACTGAAGCTTTCTTT.

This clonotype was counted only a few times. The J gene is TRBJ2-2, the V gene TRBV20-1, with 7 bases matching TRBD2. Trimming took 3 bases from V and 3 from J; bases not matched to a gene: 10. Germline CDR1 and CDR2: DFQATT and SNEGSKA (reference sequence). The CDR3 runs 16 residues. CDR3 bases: TGCAGTGCTAGTGGACCCCGGACTAGTTACACCGGGGAGCTGTTTTTT. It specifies CSASGPRTSYTGELFF.

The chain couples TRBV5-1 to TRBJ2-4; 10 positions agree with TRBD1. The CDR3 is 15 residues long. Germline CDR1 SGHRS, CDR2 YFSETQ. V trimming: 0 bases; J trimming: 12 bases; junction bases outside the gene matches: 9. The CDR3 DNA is TGCGCCAGCAGCTTGGAACCGGGACAGGGGTTCGATCAGTACTTC. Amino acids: CASSLEPGQGFDQYF.

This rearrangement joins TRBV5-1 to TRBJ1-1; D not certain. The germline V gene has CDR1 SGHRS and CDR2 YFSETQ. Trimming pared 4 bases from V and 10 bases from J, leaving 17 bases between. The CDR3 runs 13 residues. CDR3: CASSPKDGDGAFF. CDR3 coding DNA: TGCGCCAGCAGCCCGAAGGACGGCGACGGAGCTTTCTTT.

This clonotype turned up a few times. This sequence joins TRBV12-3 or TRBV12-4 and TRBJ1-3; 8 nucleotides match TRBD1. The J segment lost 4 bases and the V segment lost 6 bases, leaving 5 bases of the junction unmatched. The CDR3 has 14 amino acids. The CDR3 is CASRNSGGGNTIYF. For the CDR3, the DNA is TGTGCCAGCAGAAATTCAGGGGGCGGAAACACCATATATTTT.

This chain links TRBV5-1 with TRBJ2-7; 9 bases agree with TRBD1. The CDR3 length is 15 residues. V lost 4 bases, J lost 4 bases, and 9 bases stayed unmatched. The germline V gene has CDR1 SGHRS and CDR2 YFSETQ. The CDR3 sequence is CASSPGTGLGYEQYF. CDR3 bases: TGCGCCAGCAGCCCAGGGACAGGGCTTGGTTACGAGCAGTACTTC.

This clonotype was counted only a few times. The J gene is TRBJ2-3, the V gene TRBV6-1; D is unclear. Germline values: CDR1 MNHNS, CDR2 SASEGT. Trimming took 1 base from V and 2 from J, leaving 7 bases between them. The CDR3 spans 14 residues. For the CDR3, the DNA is TGTGCCAGCAGTGAAGGGGCTTTCACAGATACGCAGTATTTT. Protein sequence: CASSEGAFTDTQYF.

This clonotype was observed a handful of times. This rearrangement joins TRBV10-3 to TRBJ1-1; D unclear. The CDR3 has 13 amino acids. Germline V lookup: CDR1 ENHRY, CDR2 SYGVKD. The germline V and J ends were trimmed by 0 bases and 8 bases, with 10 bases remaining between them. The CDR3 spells CAISESTGREAFF. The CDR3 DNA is TGTGCCATCAGTGAGTCGACCGGGAGGGAAGCTTTCTTT.

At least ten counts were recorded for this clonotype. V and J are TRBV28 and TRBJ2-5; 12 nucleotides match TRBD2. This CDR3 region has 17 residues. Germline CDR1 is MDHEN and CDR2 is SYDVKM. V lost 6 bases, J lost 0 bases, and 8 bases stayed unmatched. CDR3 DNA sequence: TGTGCCAGCAGCGGTCTAGCGGGGGGGAAGTACCAAGAGACCCAGTACTTC. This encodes CASSGLAGGKYQETQYF.

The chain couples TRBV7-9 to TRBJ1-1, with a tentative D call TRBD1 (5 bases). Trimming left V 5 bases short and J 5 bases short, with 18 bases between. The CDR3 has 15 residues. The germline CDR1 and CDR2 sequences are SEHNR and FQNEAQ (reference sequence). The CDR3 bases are TGTGCCAGCAGCCCCTCCAGATGGGGCTTGACTGAAGCTTTCTTT. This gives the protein CASSPSRWGLTEAFF.

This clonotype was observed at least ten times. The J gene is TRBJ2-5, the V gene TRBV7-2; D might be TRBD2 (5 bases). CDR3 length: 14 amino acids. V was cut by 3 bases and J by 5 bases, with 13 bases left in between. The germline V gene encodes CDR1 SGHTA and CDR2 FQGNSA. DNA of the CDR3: TGTGCCAGCAGCTTCAACCTAGCCGGGGAGACCCAGTACTTC. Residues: CASSFNLAGETQYF.

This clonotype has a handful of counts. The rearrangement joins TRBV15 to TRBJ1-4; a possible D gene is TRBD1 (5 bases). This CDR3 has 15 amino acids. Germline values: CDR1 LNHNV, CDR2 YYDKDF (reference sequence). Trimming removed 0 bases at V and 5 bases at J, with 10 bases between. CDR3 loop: CATSRDDRINEKLFF. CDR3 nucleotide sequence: TGTGCCACCAGCAGAGATGACAGAATCAATGAAAAACTGTTTTTT.

CDR3 in amino acids: CASSLLGQKETQYF. CDR3 DNA: TGTGCCAGCAGTTTATTGGGACAGAAAGAGACCCAGTACTTC. This sequence joins TRBV28 and TRBJ2-5; 7 bases fit TRBD1. The CDR3 length is 14 residues. Trimming removed 1 base from V and 3 bases from J; junction bases left unmatched: 2. The germline V gene has CDR1 MDHEN and CDR2 SYDVKM.

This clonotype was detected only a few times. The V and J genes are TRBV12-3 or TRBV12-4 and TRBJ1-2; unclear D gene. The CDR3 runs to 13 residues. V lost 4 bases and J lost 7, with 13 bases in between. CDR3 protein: CASSSLTQLGYTF. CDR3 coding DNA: TGTGCCAGCAGTTCCCTAACCCAACTTGGCTACACCTTC.

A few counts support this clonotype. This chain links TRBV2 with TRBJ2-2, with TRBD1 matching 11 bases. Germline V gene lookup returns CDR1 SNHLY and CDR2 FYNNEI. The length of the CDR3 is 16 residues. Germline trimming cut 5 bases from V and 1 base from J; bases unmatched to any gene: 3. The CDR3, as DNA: TGTGCCAGCAGTAGAGGGACAGGGGGGAACACCGGGGAGCTGTTTTTT. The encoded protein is CASSRGTGGNTGELFF.

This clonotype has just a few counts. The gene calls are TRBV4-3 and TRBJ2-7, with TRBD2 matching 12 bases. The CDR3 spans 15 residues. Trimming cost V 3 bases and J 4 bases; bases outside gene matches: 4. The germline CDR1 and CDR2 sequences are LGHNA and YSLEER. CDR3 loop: CASSHGLAGHYEQYF. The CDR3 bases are TGCGCCAGCAGCCACGGACTAGCGGGACATTACGAGCAGTACTTC.

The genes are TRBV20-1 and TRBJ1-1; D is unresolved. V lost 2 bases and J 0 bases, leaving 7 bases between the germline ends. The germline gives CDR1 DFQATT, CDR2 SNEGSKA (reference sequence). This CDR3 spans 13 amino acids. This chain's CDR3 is CSARSPLNTEAFF. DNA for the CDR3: TGCAGTGCTAGATCCCCCTTGAACACTGAAGCTTTCTTT.

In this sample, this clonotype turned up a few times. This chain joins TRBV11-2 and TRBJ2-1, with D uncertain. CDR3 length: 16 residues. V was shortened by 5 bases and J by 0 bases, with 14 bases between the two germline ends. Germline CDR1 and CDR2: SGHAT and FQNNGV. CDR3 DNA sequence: TGTGCCAGCAGCCAAACCCCCGGGTTCTCCTACAATGAGCAGTTCTTC. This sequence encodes CASSQTPGFSYNEQFF.

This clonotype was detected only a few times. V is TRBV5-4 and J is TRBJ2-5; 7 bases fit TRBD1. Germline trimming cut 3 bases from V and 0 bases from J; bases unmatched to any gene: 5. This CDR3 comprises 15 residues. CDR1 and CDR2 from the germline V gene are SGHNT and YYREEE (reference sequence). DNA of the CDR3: TGTGCCAGCAGCTCCGGGACAGCGTACCAAGAGACCCAGTACTTC. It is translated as CASSSGTAYQETQYF. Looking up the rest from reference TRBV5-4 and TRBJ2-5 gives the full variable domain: ETGVTQSPTHLIKTRGQQVTLRCSSQSGHNTVSWYQQALGQGPQFIFQYYREEENGRGNFPPRFSGLQFPNYSSELNVNALELDDSALYLCASSSGTAYQETQYFGPGTRLLVL.

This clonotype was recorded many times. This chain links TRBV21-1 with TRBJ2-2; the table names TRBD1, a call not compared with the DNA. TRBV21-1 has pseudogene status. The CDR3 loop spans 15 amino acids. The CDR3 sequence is CASREPGKEGGELFF. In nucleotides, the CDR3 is TGTGCCAGCAGAGAACCGGGAAAAGAAGGCGGGGAGCTGTTTTTT.

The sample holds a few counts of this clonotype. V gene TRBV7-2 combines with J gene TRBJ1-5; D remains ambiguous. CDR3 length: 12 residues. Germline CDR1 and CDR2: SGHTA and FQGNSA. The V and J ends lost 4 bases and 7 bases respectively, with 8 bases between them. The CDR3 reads CASSSIGQPQHF. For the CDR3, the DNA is TGTGCCAGCAGCTCCATCGGCCAGCCCCAGCATTTT.

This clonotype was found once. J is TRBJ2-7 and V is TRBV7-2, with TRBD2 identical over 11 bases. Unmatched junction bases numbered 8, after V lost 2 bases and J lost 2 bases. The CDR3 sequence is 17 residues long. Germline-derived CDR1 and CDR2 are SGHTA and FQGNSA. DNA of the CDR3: TGTGCCAGCAGCTTACCAGAGGGACTAGCGGATCCCTACGAGCAGTACTTC. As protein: CASSLPEGLADPYEQYF.

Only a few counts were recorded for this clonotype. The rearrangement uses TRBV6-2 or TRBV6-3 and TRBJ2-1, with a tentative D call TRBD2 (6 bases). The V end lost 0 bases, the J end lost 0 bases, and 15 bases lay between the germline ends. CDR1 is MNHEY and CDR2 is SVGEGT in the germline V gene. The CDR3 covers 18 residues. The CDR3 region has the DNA TGTGCCAGCAGTTACTCGCCAGCGGGTCAGAGCTCCTACAATGAGCAGTTCTTC. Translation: CASSYSPAGQSSYNEQFF.

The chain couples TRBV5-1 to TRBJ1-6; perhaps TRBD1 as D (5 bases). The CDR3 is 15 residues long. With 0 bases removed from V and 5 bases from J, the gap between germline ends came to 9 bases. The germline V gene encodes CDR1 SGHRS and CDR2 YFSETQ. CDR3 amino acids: CASSLVGGDNSPLHF. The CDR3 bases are TGCGCCAGCAGCTTGGTGGGAGGGGATAATTCACCCCTCCACTTT.

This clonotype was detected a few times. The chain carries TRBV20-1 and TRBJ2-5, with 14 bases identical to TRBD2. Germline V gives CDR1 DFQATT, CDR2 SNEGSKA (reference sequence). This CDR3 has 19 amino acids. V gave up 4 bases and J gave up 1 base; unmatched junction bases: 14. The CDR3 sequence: CSATGTFTGTSGSQETQYF. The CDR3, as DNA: TGCAGTGCTACCGGGACCTTCACCGGGACTAGCGGGAGCCAAGAGACCCAGTACTTC.

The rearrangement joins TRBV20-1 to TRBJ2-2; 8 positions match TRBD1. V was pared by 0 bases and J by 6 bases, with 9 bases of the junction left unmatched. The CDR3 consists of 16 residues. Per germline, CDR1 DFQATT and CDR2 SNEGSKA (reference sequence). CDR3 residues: CSARDPRQGISGELFF. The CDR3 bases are TGCAGTGCTAGAGATCCGCGACAGGGGATTTCCGGGGAGCTGTTTTTT.

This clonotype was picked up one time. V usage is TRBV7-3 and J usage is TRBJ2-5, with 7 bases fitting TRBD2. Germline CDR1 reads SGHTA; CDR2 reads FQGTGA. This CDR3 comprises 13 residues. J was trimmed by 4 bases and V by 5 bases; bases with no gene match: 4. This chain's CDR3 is CASSLTSAETQYF. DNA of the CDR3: TGTGCCAGCAGCCTCACTAGCGCAGAGACCCAGTACTTC.